This is a list of T cell receptor beta chains from one sample in a study of regulatory T cells in long-lasting Graves disease. MiXCR was run by TCRdb on the multiplex PCR reads, yielding one entry per CDR3 protein. The table lists hundreds of thousands of distinct CDR3 sequences, roughly 15% of them singletons. This sample also appeared in a second study, on T cells in Graves' hyperthyroidism and ophthalmopathy.

Sample: peripheral blood mononuclear cells (PBMCs), taken at new diagnosis, from a patient treated with antithyroid drugs. Receptor source: a woman in her forties or fifties with Graves disease. Each CDR3 is given with its conserved first and last residue. A D gene is named only where the DNA matches it firmly. Clone size is shown for a subset of rows, as once, few, many or a class of expanded clone.

V,size,D,J,CDR3,DNA
TRBV30,many,NA,TRBJ2-6,CAWIIAGANVLTF,TGTGCCTGGATTATAGCTGGGGCCAACGTCCTGACTTTC
TRBV29-1,NA,NA,TRBJ2-1,CSVEWIYNEQFF,TGCAGCGTTGAATGGATCTACAATGAGCAGTTCTTC
TRBV20-1,NA,NA,TRBJ2-3,CSALGPQGSYTQYF,TGCAGTGCACTAGGTCCGCAGGGCTCCTATACGCAGTATTTT
TRBV6-5,NA,NA,TRBJ2-5,CASSYGTGVPETQYF,TGTGCCAGCAGTTACGGGACGGGGGTTCCGGAGACCCAGTACTTC
TRBV7-9,few,TRBD1,TRBJ1-4,CSYRGKREKLFF,TGTTCGTACAGGGGGAAGCGCGAAAAACTGTTTTTT
TRBV11-2,many,NA,TRBJ2-7,CASSPSLGRSTYEQYF,TGTGCCAGCAGCCCCTCTCTGGGCAGGTCTACCTACGAGCAGTACTTC
TRBV6-5,few,TRBD1,TRBJ2-1,CASSYSGTEYYEQFF,TGTGCCAGCAGTTACTCCGGGACAGAGTACTATGAGCAGTTCTTC
TRBV6-1,many,NA,TRBJ1-5,CASSEAAGINQPQHF,TGTGCCAGCAGTGAAGCCGCAGGGATCAATCAGCCCCAGCATTTT
TRBV30,few,NA,TRBJ1-2,CAWSFDSLGYTF,TGTGCCTGGAGTTTCGACAGTCTTGGCTACACCTTC
TRBV2,many,TRBD1,TRBJ2-7,CASKGFWDRDEYEQYF,TGTGCCAGCAAGGGTTTTTGGGACAGGGATGAATACGAGCAGTACTTC
TRBV10-3,few,NA,TRBJ1-2,CAISEGAKGSNYGYTF,TGTGCCATCAGTGAAGGGGCGAAGGGCTCTAACTATGGCTACACCTTC
TRBV30,many,NA,TRBJ1-1,CAWSVFHEAFF,TGTGCCTGGAGTGTTTTCCATGAAGCTTTCTTT
TRBV5-1,many,TRBD2,TRBJ2-5,CASSGLAGAPGGETQYF,TGCGCCAGCAGCGGACTAGCGGGGGCACCCGGAGGGGAGACCCAGTACTTC
TRBV3-1,many,NA,TRBJ1-1,CASSQDVLDSLKAFF,TGTGCCAGCAGCCAAGATGTATTAGACAGTTTAAAAGCTTTCTTT
TRBV30,NA,NA,TRBJ2-1,CAWSRGEITYNEQFF,TGTGCCTGGAGTAGGGGGGAAATCACCTACAATGAGCAGTTCTTC
TRBV30,many,NA,TRBJ1-1,CAWSLGNTEAFF,TGTGCCTGGAGTCTAGGGAACACTGAAGCTTTCTTT
TRBV19,NA,NA,TRBJ1-6,CASTLDSSYNSPLHF,TGTGCCAGTACGCTGGATTCGTCCTATAATTCACCCCTCCACTTT
TRBV12-3/TRBV12-4,many,TRBD1,TRBJ2-5,CASSPRQGSLTETQYF,TGTGCCAGCAGTCCCCGACAGGGAAGCCTTACAGAGACCCAGTACTTC
TRBV5-1,many,NA,TRBJ1-2,CASSLYGGTYGYTF,TGCGCCAGCAGCTTGTATGGAGGAACTTATGGCTACACCTTC
TRBV10-3,few,TRBD1,TRBJ1-1,CAIRPTGFGTEAFF,TGTGCCATCAGACCGACAGGGTTTGGCACTGAAGCTTTCTTT
TRBV27,few,TRBD2,TRBJ2-1,CASTVTSGGANEQFF,TGTGCCAGCACCGTGACTAGCGGGGGGGCCAATGAGCAGTTCTTC
TRBV20-1,few,TRBD1,TRBJ1-1,CSARGLRGRTEAFF,TGCAGTGCTAGAGGCCTCAGGGGGCGAACTGAAGCTTTCTTT
TRBV4-1,few,NA,TRBJ2-3,CASSQVSRTSTDTQYF,TGCGCCAGCAGCCAAGTAAGCCGGACTAGCACAGATACGCAGTATTTT
TRBV7-8,NA,TRBD1,TRBJ1-2,CASSPEAWTGPNGYTF,TGTGCCAGCAGCCCCGAGGCGTGGACAGGCCCGAATGGCTACACCTTC
TRBV7-8,many,TRBD2,TRBJ2-1,CASSKTRLAGVNEQFF,TGTGCCAGCAGCAAAACCAGACTAGCGGGGGTCAATGAGCAGTTCTTC
TRBV5-1,NA,TRBD2,TRBJ2-1,CASSLGRGLAGLNEQFF,TGCGCCAGCAGCTTGGGAAGAGGTCTAGCGGGGCTGAATGAGCAGTTCTTC
TRBV7-9,many,NA,TRBJ2-7,CASSTHQDSRGNEQYF,TGTGCCAGCAGCACACATCAGGACAGCCGCGGGAACGAGCAGTACTTC
TRBV19,few,TRBD1,TRBJ1-4,CASSPRQGGIATNEKLFF,TGTGCCAGTAGTCCCCGGCAGGGGGGGATTGCAACTAATGAAAAACTGTTTTTT
TRBV19,many,TRBD2,TRBJ2-7,CASSPGGGSSYEQYF,TGTGCCAGTAGTCCCGGGGGAGGGAGCTCCTACGAGCAGTACTTC
TRBV5-1,many,TRBD2,TRBJ2-5,CASSPMRGATETQYF,TGCGCCAGCAGCCCGATGCGGGGGGCCACGGAGACCCAGTACTTC
TRBV27,many,NA,TRBJ1-4,CASSSRQGGNEKLFF,TGTGCCAGCAGTTCCCGCCAGGGCGGTAATGAAAAACTGTTTTTT
TRBV7-3,many,NA,TRBJ1-4,CASSPQNSTREKLFF,TGTGCCAGCAGCCCCCAAAACAGCACCCGGGAAAAACTGTTTTTT
TRBV7-9,many,NA,TRBJ2-7,CASSADRYYEQYF,TGTGCCAGCAGTGCCGACAGGTACTACGAGCAGTACTTC
TRBV12-3/TRBV12-4,many,NA,TRBJ2-5,CASSPFLETQYF,TGTGCCAGCAGTCCTTTCTTAGAGACCCAGTACTTC
TRBV20-1,NA,NA,TRBJ1-1,CSARGRDGTGNTEAFF,TGCAGTGCTAGAGGCCGGGACGGGACGGGGAACACTGAAGCTTTCTTT
TRBV7-2,NA,TRBD2,TRBJ2-7,CASSASGTSIYEQYF,TGTGCCAGCAGCGCATCCGGGACTAGCATCTACGAGCAGTACTTC
TRBV5-1,many,NA,TRBJ1-1,CASSLEGPQAFF,TGCGCCAGCAGCTTGGAAGGCCCTCAAGCTTTCTTT
TRBV10-3,few,NA,TRBJ1-3,CAIRPGNTIYF,TGTGCCATCCGACCTGGAAACACCATATATTTT
TRBV5-1,many,TRBD1,TRBJ2-3,CASRIGQGLDTQYF,TGCGCCAGCAGGATCGGACAGGGGTTAGATACGCAGTATTTT
TRBV20-1,many,NA,TRBJ1-2,CSALTDSDDGYTF,TGCAGTGCTCTGACGGACTCGGACGATGGCTACACCTTC
TRBV19,NA,TRBD1,TRBJ1-5,CASSITGGAGNQPQHF,TGTGCCAGTAGTATAACAGGGGGCGCCGGTAATCAGCCCCAGCATTTT
TRBV7-9,few,NA,TRBJ2-7,CASSSYSGYEQYF,TGTGCCAGCAGCTCGTACAGCGGCTACGAGCAGTACTTC
TRBV18,few,NA,TRBJ2-2,CASSPPGLAVAGELFF,TGTGCCAGCTCACCACCGGGGCTAGCAGTAGCCGGGGAGCTGTTTTTT
TRBV3-1,many,NA,TRBJ1-2,CASSHELGYTF,TGTGCCAGCAGCCACGAGCTGGGCTACACCTTC
TRBV18,NA,NA,TRBJ1-6,CASSSDSDNSPLHF,TGTGCCAGCTCTTCGGACAGCGATAATTCACCCCTCCACTTT
TRBV28,NA,NA,TRBJ1-5,CASSLDRESNQPQHF,TGTGCCAGCAGCCTGGACAGAGAAAGCAATCAGCCCCAGCATTTT
TRBV12-3/TRBV12-4,many,TRBD1,TRBJ2-5,CASSLGTGGQETQYF,TGTGCCAGCAGTTTGGGGACAGGGGGCCAAGAGACCCAGTACTTC
TRBV6-2/TRBV6-3,NA,NA,TRBJ2-2,CASRPSYYTGELFF,TGTGCCAGCAGGCCATCCTACTACACCGGGGAGCTGTTTTTT